The rows below give T cell receptor beta chains drawn from one sample of a study of cytomegalovirus exposure and HLA in healthy donors. Sequencing used immunoSEQ multiplex PCR; TCRdb keeps in-frame clones, though not all of them. The repertoire holds 95,000 to 100,000 clones, about 80% seen once, with approximately 2% in the top ten. The sequenced sample was PBMCs. These receptors were obtained from a man aged 35-49 years in good health and CMV-seronegative. Each CDR3 is given with its conserved first and last residue. The D gene is left open where the match is weak.

cdr3_aa j_call cdr3_length v_call d_call
CASSYQRQNEAFF TRBJ1-1 13 TRBV6-5 -
CSVHTQYQARRTYGYTF TRBJ1-2 17 TRBV29-1 -
CASRRPTGDTEAFF TRBJ1-1 14 TRBV6-5 TRBD1
CASSLPQGLNYGYTF TRBJ1-2 15 TRBV28 TRBD1
CASSYSAGAVYNEQFF TRBJ2-1 16 TRBV6-5 -
CSSSLDGSGGAGNIQYF TRBJ2-4 17 TRBV7-9 TRBD2
CASSMWQGAGQPQHF TRBJ1-5 15 TRBV19 TRBD1
CASSQEVQDYEQYF TRBJ2-7 14 TRBV4-3 -
CASLTGKGQPQHF TRBJ1-5 13 TRBV6-9 -
CASSIARGSGETQYF TRBJ2-5 15 TRBV19 TRBD2
CASSVEDSYGYTF TRBJ1-2 13 TRBV9 -
CSGCRGLNTEAFF TRBJ1-1 13 TRBV29-1 -
CASSSSRQMSNQPQHF TRBJ1-5 16 TRBV7-8 -
CAWSEGAYNEQFF TRBJ2-1 13 TRBV30 -
CAWNPSGYEQYF TRBJ2-7 12 TRBV30 TRBD2
CASSWTGDNSPLHF TRBJ1-6 14 TRBV7-9 TRBD1
CASSARDSYEQYF TRBJ2-7 13 TRBV5-6 -
CATEGIPSLAF TRBJ1-2 11 TRBV28 -
CASSQDLAGGETQYF TRBJ2-5 15 TRBV4-3 TRBD2
CASSLRTSGAYNEQFF TRBJ2-1 16 TRBV5-1 TRBD2
CASSQEPGLAGVNEQFF TRBJ2-1 17 TRBV5-5 TRBD2
CASSPSLTGELFF TRBJ2-2 13 TRBV13 -
CASSHPGTAYYSYNEQFF TRBJ2-1 18 TRBV4-3 TRBD1
CASSIGGALAKAFF TRBJ1-1 14 TRBV19 -
CASSSAPGINNEQFF TRBJ2-1 15 TRBV5-4 -
CASSLEGAWGSQYF TRBJ2-5 14 TRBV7-2 TRBD1
CASRQRYEQYF TRBJ2-7 11 TRBV6-1 -
CASSQDLTQGRMNTEAFF TRBJ1-1 18 TRBV4-3 TRBD1
CASSMALAGGEQFF TRBJ2-1 14 TRBV19 TRBD2
CSSSLVAGNTEAFF TRBJ1-1 14 TRBV7-9 -
CASSGTDWSSYNEQFF TRBJ2-1 16 TRBV7-8 TRBD1
CASSLGGSNEKLFF TRBJ1-4 14 TRBV28 TRBD1
CASSEALAGTGEQYF TRBJ2-5 15 TRBV2 TRBD2
CASSPGGNPNQPQHF TRBJ1-5 15 TRBV7-2 -
CASSQGQPLIYGYTF TRBJ1-2 15 TRBV7-9 -
CASSVSGVNNEQFF TRBJ2-1 14 TRBV19 -
CASSPGQGRQPQHF TRBJ1-5 14 TRBV4-1 TRBD1
CASSGQVSQNEQFF TRBJ2-1 14 TRBV27 -
CASSVTGISSPLHF TRBJ1-6 14 TRBV7-3 TRBD1
CASRRVPQNYEQYF TRBJ2-7 14 TRBV6-6 -
CASSPGQGADGYTF TRBJ1-2 14 TRBV18 TRBD1
CASSLIGTGGGNQPQHF TRBJ1-5 17 TRBV7-8 TRBD1
CASRRMDSNSYNEQFF TRBJ2-1 16 TRBV27 -
CASSLGAGDRGYGYTF TRBJ1-2 16 TRBV7-9 -
CAWSISTAESEQYF TRBJ2-7 14 TRBV30 -
CASSVDRGGYGYTF TRBJ1-2 14 TRBV19 TRBD1
CSVVGGGDSYNEQFF TRBJ2-1 15 TRBV29-1 TRBD2
CASMLIGNTEAFF TRBJ1-1 13 TRBV27 -
CASSLEDSSGYGYTF TRBJ1-2 15 TRBV5-1 -
CAWSRSPTGETQYF TRBJ2-5 14 TRBV30 -
CASTAKRDHGYTF TRBJ1-2 13 TRBV6-5 -
CASSQDTGPYEQYF TRBJ2-7 14 TRBV7-6 -